What follows is one TCR beta chain and its context. The antigen remains undetermined. The record originates from a study of T cell responses to AZD1222 COVID-19 vaccine. Libraries were prepared by immunoSEQ multiplex PCR; TCRdb keeps only in-frame clonotypes and omits some of them. The table shows about 140,000 clones, with 92% occurring only once. CDR1 is MGHRA and CDR2 is YSYEKL in the germline V gene. The CDR3 extends over 14 amino acids. Trimming removed 2 bases from V and 5 bases from J; junction bases left unmatched: 6. Study-level findings and limits: Across the whole spike, CD4 TCRs peaked at regions 160-218 and 743-854. In a largely white British group with more females than males, clonal diversity was possibly underestimated.

The sample in question was peripheral blood, obtained 28 days after the second AZD1222 dose. This receptor was identified in an adult who received the AZD1222 COVID-19 vaccine. The chain employs TRBV4-1 and TRBJ2-7, with 7 bases aligning to TRBD1. In nucleotides, the CDR3 is TGCGCCAGCAGCCAACAACAGGGGTCTAACGAGCAGTACTTC. Translated, it gives CASSQQQGSNEQYF.